This T cell receptor (beta chain) is from a study of CD8+ T cells in alopecia areata (dated by TCRdb to the late 2010s). Some background on the complete study: Treated patients were enrolled in an open-label pilot trial of oral tofacitinib at 5 to 10 mg twice daily for moderate-to-severe alopecia areata. TCRbeta CDR3 regions were amplified by immunoSEQ multiplex PCR with 35 Vbeta forward and 13 Jbeta reverse primers. Scalp clonality was compared among normal scalp (n=4), patchy alopecia areata scalp (n=8), and alopecia totalis/universalis scalp (n=8). RNA came from the PAXgene miRNA kit for fixed scalp, the miRNeasy kit for PBMCs, and the RNeasy kit for mouse skin. To study T cell clonal expansion in alopecia areata, the researchers applied high-throughput TCRbeta sequencing to both the C3H/HeJ mouse model and human patients. Patients on tofacitinib were biopsied at baseline and after 4 and 24 weeks of treatment, and several of the patients also had a later scalp biopsy. In humans, TCRbeta sequencing was performed on scalp tissue and on sorted CD4+ and CD8+ peripheral blood T cells from healthy controls and from patients with patchy or totalis/universalis alopecia areata. Patients received tofacitinib for 6 to 18 months and were then followed off drug for 6 months to check for delayed response and recurrence.

To prepare the library, the immunoSEQ multiplex PCR assay was applied. For TCR sequencing, RNA was extracted from every sample and reverse transcribed into cDNA to serve as template. SuperScript III was used for first-strand cDNA synthesis, primed with a 2:1 mix of oligo-dT and random hexamers. A synthetic immune receptor repertoire was used to gauge amplification bias, and whatever bias remained was removed computationally. The paper's processing steps were these. Raw reads were preprocessed to remove errors, and CDR3 was defined by IMGT conventions from the conserved cysteine to phenylalanine. To get clonality, Shannon entropy was normalized by log2 of the number of productive unique TCRs and the result was subtracted from 1. Whether scalp clones were CD4 or CD8 was inferred by matching scalp TCRbeta sequences against CD4 and CD8 repertoires sorted from blood. Held by TCRdb, this immuneACCESS table contains in-frame sequences only and omits some clones. Under half of the omission traces to an unresolved V gene where checked; the cause of the rest is unknown. V and J calls and clone size are given by that table; D and trimming were obtained from the DNA. This sample lists 150,000 or so clones; about nine tenths were detected once. The ten largest clones add up to around 15% of the sample.

Measured from the cysteine to the phenylalanine, the CDR3 is 16 residues long. CDR3 DNA is the only sequence kept; it has 48 bases, read in frame from the first base. As encoded in the germline V gene, CDR1 is SGHAT while CDR2 is FQNNGV. V and J are truncated by 0 bases and 2 bases respectively, leaving an intervening sequence of 11 bases. The time point label, as the study defines it: baseline before oral tofacitinib. Lesional scalp punch biopsies and peripheral blood were collected from alopecia areata patients. PBMCs were separated by density centrifugation and stained for CD3, CD4 and CD8, after which CD4+ and CD8+ T cells were sorted on a FACSAria. Remarks on this clone: Its specific antigen is unknown. It has no much larger one-base neighbor in the sample; base qualities were not kept.

General study outcomes and caveats: Shared TCR sequences between patients were less evident than in mice, which may be partly attributable to HLA diversity in the patient population. Scalp TCR repertoire analysis is complicated because resident alphabeta T cells in normal human skin are also sequenced, whereas mouse skin is dominated by gammadelta T cells. Compared with normal scalp, lesional scalp had higher clonality and more expanded CD8+ clones, particularly in alopecia totalis/universalis, a pattern that suggests antigenic drive.

The rearrangement joined TRBV11-2 to TRBJ2-1; the D gene is perhaps TRBD1, from 5 matching bases. Source: CD8+ T cells sorted from blood, taken at week 0. The sequence derives from a human donor with alopecia areata. The sequence in DNA is TGTGCCAGCAGCTTAGACCGGACATTGGCCTACAATGAGCAGTTCTTC. Translated, it reads CASSLDRTLAYNEQFF.